The rows below give T cell receptor beta chains drawn from one sample of a study of cytomegalovirus exposure and HLA in healthy donors. Libraries were prepared by immunoSEQ multiplex PCR; TCRdb keeps only in-frame clonotypes and omits some of them. This repertoire includes fewer than 85,000 clones. The source material was PBMCs. These receptors all come from a man in his fifties in good health and CMV-seropositive. The CDR3 runs from the conserved cysteine through the conserved F or W. D genes are given only for firm matches. Clone sizes are given selectively: once, few, many, or a class where the clone is expanded.

d_call,cdr3_length,clone_size,j_call,v_call,cdr3_aa,cdr3_nt
NA,16,NA,TRBJ2-3,TRBV6-1,CASRERGSRSTDTQYF,TGTGCCAGCAGAGAAAGGGGGTCCCGAAGCACAGATACGCAGTATTTT
NA,14,NA,TRBJ2-7,TRBV10-3,CAIKEEGDSYEQYF,TGTGCCATCAAGGAAGAAGGGGACTCCTACGAGCAGTACTTC
NA,15,NA,TRBJ1-6,TRBV5-1,CASKYGGSENSPLHF,TGCGCCAGCAAATATGGGGGGTCTGAAAATTCACCCCTCCACTTT
TRBD1,15,NA,TRBJ1-1,TRBV6-5,CASNLNRGKNTEAFF,TGTGCCAGCAATCTCAACAGGGGGAAGAACACTGAAGCTTTCTTT
TRBD1,15,NA,TRBJ2-1,TRBV6-5,CASRRPTGTDNEQFF,TGTGCCAGCAGAAGACCGACAGGGACGGACAATGAGCAGTTCTTC
NA,14,NA,TRBJ2-3,TRBV5-1,CASSLGQSTDTQYF,TGCGCCAGCAGCTTGGGACAAAGCACAGATACGCAGTATTTT
NA,15,NA,TRBJ2-3,TRBV5-1,CASSLDNPSTDTQYF,TGCGCCAGCAGCTTGGACAATCCTAGCACAGATACGCAGTATTTT
TRBD1,14,NA,TRBJ2-1,TRBV30,CAWRTGGSYNEQFF,TGTGCCTGGAGGACAGGGGGCTCCTACAATGAGCAGTTCTTC
TRBD1,15,NA,TRBJ1-1,TRBV6-5,CASSFTGGRNTEAFF,TGTGCCAGCAGTTTCACAGGGGGCCGAAACACTGAAGCTTTCTTT
TRBD2,17,NA,TRBJ2-2,TRBV13,CATQRTSGRARAGELFF,TGTGCCACCCAAAGGACTAGCGGGAGGGCCAGGGCCGGGGAGCTGTTTTTT
NA,15,NA,TRBJ1-6,TRBV2,CASSPTQGGNSPLHF,TGTGCCAGCAGTCCGACCCAGGGTGGTAATTCACCCCTCCACTTT
NA,15,NA,TRBJ2-7,TRBV7-9,CASSSPVPYSYEQYF,TGTGCCAGCAGCTCCCCAGTCCCGTACTCCTACGAGCAGTACTTC
NA,15,NA,TRBJ1-2,TRBV6-1,CASSEDGEKVGGYTF,TGTGCCAGCAGTGAAGATGGTGAGAAGGTCGGGGGCTACACCTTC
NA,13,NA,TRBJ1-1,TRBV5-6,CASSLGLASGAFF,TGTGCCAGCAGCTTGGGCCTGGCCAGCGGAGCTTTCTTT
TRBD1,18,NA,TRBJ1-5,TRBV19,CASSIGDRGTYSNQPQHF,TGTGCCAGTAGTATTGGCGACAGGGGCACTTATAGCAATCAGCCCCAGCATTTT
TRBD1,14,NA,TRBJ2-7,TRBV7-6,CASSLAGTGDEQYF,TGTGCCAGCAGCTTAGCGGGGACAGGGGACGAGCAGTACTTC
TRBD1,15,NA,TRBJ2-2,TRBV28,CASSSGGSGTGELFF,TGTGCCAGCAGTTCAGGGGGCTCGGGCACCGGGGAGCTGTTTTTT
TRBD2,18,NA,TRBJ2-3,TRBV4-1,CASSPKGSSGSSTDTQYF,TGCGCCAGCAGCCCGAAAGGCTCTAGCGGGTCAAGCACAGATACGCAGTATTTT
TRBD1,16,NA,TRBJ1-2,TRBV5-1,CASSPGAGQGDNGYTF,TGCGCCAGCAGCCCCGGGGCGGGACAGGGGGACAATGGCTACACCTTC
NA,15,NA,TRBJ2-7,TRBV5-1,CASSPSGISVYEQYF,TGCGCCAGCAGCCCTTCCGGGATCTCGGTATACGAGCAGTACTTC
TRBD1,13,NA,TRBJ1-2,TRBV6-5,CASRLQGAYGYTF,TGTGCCAGCAGGCTACAGGGGGCCTATGGCTACACCTTC
NA,11,NA,TRBJ2-7,TRBV6-5,CASISGGQQYF,TGTGCCAGCATCTCCGGGGGGCAGCAGTACTTC
NA,13,NA,TRBJ1-2,TRBV29-1,CSVDGGSDYGYTF,TGCAGCGTTGATGGGGGCAGTGATTATGGCTACACCTTC
NA,14,NA,TRBJ1-2,TRBV7-3,CASSLDAGNYGYTF,TGTGCCAGCAGCTTAGACGCGGGGAACTATGGCTACACCTTC
NA,14,NA,TRBJ2-3,TRBV7-2,CASTSQPYGDTQYF,TGTGCCAGCACCTCGCAGCCCTACGGGGATACGCAGTATTTT
NA,15,NA,TRBJ2-3,TRBV4-2,CASSQEAVGTDTQYF,TGTGCCAGCAGCCAAGAAGCGGTCGGCACAGATACGCAGTATTTT
TRBD2,15,NA,TRBJ2-5,TRBV5-1,CASSLGPGGLETQYF,TGCGCCAGCAGCTTGGGACCGGGAGGGCTGGAGACCCAGTACTTC
TRBD2,17,NA,TRBJ2-1,TRBV4-1,CASSQDGGGGEGNEQFF,TGCGCCAGCAGCCAAGATGGAGGCGGAGGGGAGGGCAATGAGCAGTTCTTC
NA,15,NA,TRBJ1-2,TRBV29-1,CSAYTVRGGVSGYTF,TGCAGCGCCTATACCGTGCGCGGGGGGGTATCTGGCTACACCTTC
NA,14,NA,TRBJ1-1,TRBV6-6,CASIPREKNTEAFF,TGTGCCAGCATCCCCCGGGAAAAGAACACTGAAGCTTTCTTT
TRBD1,14,medium-sized,TRBJ2-1,TRBV6-5,CASRRGRGDNEQFF,TGTGCCAGCAGGAGGGGGCGAGGGGACAATGAGCAGTTCTTC
NA,13,NA,TRBJ2-5,TRBV9,CASSPLGAETQYF,TGTGCCAGCAGCCCTCTTGGGGCAGAGACCCAGTACTTC
NA,18,NA,TRBJ1-2,TRBV6-1,CASSEVATRQARDYGYTF,TGTGCCAGCAGTGAAGTGGCTACTAGACAGGCGCGGGACTATGGCTACACCTTC
TRBD1,15,NA,TRBJ1-4,TRBV27,CASSSRTGFNEKLFF,TGTGCCAGCAGTTCCCGGACAGGGTTTAATGAAAAACTGTTTTTT
NA,13,NA,TRBJ1-2,TRBV7-9,CASSLGLSYGYTF,TGTGCCAGCAGCCTCGGACTGAGCTATGGCTACACCTTC
TRBD2,16,NA,TRBJ2-3,TRBV11-2,CASSSILAALTDTQYF,TGTGCCAGCAGCTCGATACTAGCGGCCTTAACAGATACGCAGTATTTT
NA,13,NA,TRBJ1-1,TRBV30,CAWSPRADTEAFF,TGTGCCTGGAGTCCCAGGGCGGACACTGAAGCTTTCTTT
NA,14,NA,TRBJ1-2,TRBV7-2,CASSLAAANYGYTF,TGTGCCAGCAGCTTAGCGGCAGCGAACTATGGCTACACCTTC
NA,14,NA,TRBJ2-5,TRBV28,CASSLVGPQETQYF,TGTGCCAGCAGTTTAGTGGGGCCCCAAGAGACCCAGTACTTC
NA,17,NA,TRBJ2-2,TRBV9,CASSVAVGRGDTGELFF,TGTGCCAGCAGCGTAGCTGTGGGCAGGGGAGACACCGGGGAGCTGTTTTTT
NA,12,NA,TRBJ2-5,TRBV10-2,CASKNTGETQHF,TGCGCCAGCAAGAATACGGGGGAGACCCAGCACTTC
NA,13,NA,TRBJ2-7,TRBV27,CASRPRTGYEQYF,TGTGCCAGCAGACCGAGAACGGGGTACGAGCAGTACTTC
NA,16,NA,TRBJ1-1,TRBV4-1,CASSPTSEQTNTEAFF,TGCGCCAGCAGCCCCACATCGGAACAGACGAACACTGAAGCTTTCTTT
TRBD1,14,NA,TRBJ1-2,TRBV5-1,CASTTTGGGYGYTF,TGCGCCAGCACCACCACAGGGGGTGGGTATGGCTACACCTTC
NA,14,NA,TRBJ1-1,TRBV6-1,CASSDRAGETEAFF,TGTGCCAGCAGTGATCGGGCAGGGGAAACTGAAGCTTTCTTT
NA,13,NA,TRBJ2-5,TRBV2,CASSLRSGETQYF,TGTGCCAGCAGTCTACGGAGCGGAGAGACCCAGTACTTC